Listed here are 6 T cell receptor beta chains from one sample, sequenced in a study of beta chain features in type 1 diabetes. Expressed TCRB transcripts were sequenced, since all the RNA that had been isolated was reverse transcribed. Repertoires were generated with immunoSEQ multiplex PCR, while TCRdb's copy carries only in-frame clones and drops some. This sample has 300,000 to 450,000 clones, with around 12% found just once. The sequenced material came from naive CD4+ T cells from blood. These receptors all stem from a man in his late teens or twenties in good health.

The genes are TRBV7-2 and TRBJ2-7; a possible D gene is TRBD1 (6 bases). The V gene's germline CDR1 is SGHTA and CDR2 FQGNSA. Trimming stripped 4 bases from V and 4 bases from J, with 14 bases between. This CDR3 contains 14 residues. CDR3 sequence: CASSSGTTRYEQYF. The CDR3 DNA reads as TGTGCCAGCAGCTCCGGGACAACAAGATACGAGCAGTACTTC.

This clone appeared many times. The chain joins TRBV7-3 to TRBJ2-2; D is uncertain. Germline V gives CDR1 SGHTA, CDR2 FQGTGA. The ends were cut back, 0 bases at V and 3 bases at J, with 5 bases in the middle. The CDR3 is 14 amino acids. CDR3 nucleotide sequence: TGTGCCAGCAGCTTAACAGGAGACACCGGGGAGCTGTTTTTT. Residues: CASSLTGDTGELFF.

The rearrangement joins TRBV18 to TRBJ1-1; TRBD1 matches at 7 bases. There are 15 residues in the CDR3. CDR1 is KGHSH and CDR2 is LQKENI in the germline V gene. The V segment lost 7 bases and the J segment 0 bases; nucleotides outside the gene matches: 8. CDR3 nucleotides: TGTGCCAGCTGGACCTCAGGGGGAATGAACACTGAAGCTTTCTTT. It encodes CASWTSGGMNTEAFF.

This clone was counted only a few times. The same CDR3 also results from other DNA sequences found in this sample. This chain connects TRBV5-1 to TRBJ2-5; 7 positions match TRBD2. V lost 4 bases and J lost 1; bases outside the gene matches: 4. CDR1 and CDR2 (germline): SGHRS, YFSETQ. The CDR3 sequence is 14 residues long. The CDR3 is CASSMGGSQETQYF. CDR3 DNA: TGCGCCAGCAGCATGGGCGGGAGCCAAGAGACCCAGTACTTC.

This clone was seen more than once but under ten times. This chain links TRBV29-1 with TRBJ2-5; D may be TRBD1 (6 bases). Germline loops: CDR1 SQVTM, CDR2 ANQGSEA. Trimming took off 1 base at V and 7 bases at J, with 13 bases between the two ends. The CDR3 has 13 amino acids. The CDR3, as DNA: TGCAGCGTTGAAGTCCGGGACATTTCGACCCAGTACTTC. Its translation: CSVEVRDISTQYF.

CDR3 amino acids: CASSNGREGYNEQFF. As DNA, the CDR3 is TGTGCCAGCAGCAACGGGCGGGAGGGCTACAATGAGCAGTTCTTC. The gene calls are TRBV7-2 and TRBJ2-1, with 9 bases matching TRBD2. The V and J ends lost 5 bases and 3 bases, in that order; junction bases with no gene match: 5. The CDR3 contains 15 residues. Germline V gives CDR1 SGHTA, CDR2 FQGNSA.